Following are 24 T cell receptor beta chains from one sample sequenced in a study of blood T cell repertoires in COVID-19. Sequencing used immunoSEQ multiplex PCR; TCRdb keeps in-frame clones, though not all of them. The top ten hold about 3.2% of the sample, which has about 130,000 clones, 75% to 90% seen once. The sequenced material came from peripheral blood. These receptor sequences come from a man aged 60-69 years with active or convalescent COVID-19.

The V gene is TRBV4-2, the J gene TRBJ2-3; D gene uncertain. V lost 4 bases and J 9 bases, leaving 8 bases between the germline ends. Germline lookup yields CDR1 LGHNA and CDR2 YNFKEQ. CDR3 length: 11 amino acids. CDR3 sequence (DNA): TGTGCCAGCAGCCCCGGGTGGACGCAGTATTTT. This sequence encodes CASSPGWTQYF.

The V call is TRBV30, the J call TRBJ2-3; the D gene is possibly TRBD1 (7 bases). The CDR3 is made up of 12 amino acids. Germline V gene data show CDR1 as GTSNPN and CDR2 as SVGIG (reference sequence). In DNA form, the CDR3 reads TGTGCTGCGGGACAGCTAAAGGATACGCAGTATTTT. It is translated as CAAGQLKDTQYF.

J is TRBJ2-7 and V is TRBV19, with TRBD2 matching 8 bases. Trimming cost V 2 bases and J 2 bases; bases outside gene matches: 2. Germline V gene lookup returns CDR1 LNHDA and CDR2 SQIVND (reference sequence). The CDR3 loop spans 14 amino acids. As DNA, the CDR3 is TGTGCCAGTAGTATAACGGGACTAGCCTACGAGCAGTACTTC. It translates to CASSITGLAYEQYF.

The rearrangement joins TRBV5-1 to TRBJ2-7; 11 positions match TRBD2. The CDR3 is made up of 13 amino acids. Trimming took 5 bases from V and 6 from J; bases not matched to a gene: 4. Germline loops: CDR1 SGHRS, CDR2 YFSETQ. This CDR3 is CASRLAGVGEQYF. The CDR3 coding sequence is TGCGCCAGCAGACTAGCGGGGGTAGGCGAGCAGTACTTC.

V is TRBV7-2 and J is TRBJ2-1, with no clear D. Germline CDR1 and CDR2: SGHTA and FQGNSA. V was trimmed by 5 bases and J by 9 bases, leaving 14 bases between them. The CDR3 totals 13 residues. CDR3 coding DNA: TGTGCCAGCAGCCGAGATCTAAGTCTTGAGCAGTTCTTC. It translates to CASSRDLSLEQFF.

The J gene is TRBJ2-7, the V gene TRBV19; D gene unclear. There are 11 residues in the CDR3. V was pared by 5 bases and J by 3 bases, with 5 bases between. CDR1 and CDR2 from the germline V gene are LNHDA and SQIVND (reference sequence). The CDR3 loop reads CASSPGYEQYF. The CDR3 DNA sequence: TGTGCCAGTAGTCCGGGCTACGAGCAGTACTTC.

This chain joins TRBV24-1 and TRBJ1-1, with D uncertain. Germline CDR1 and CDR2: KGHDR and SFDVKD. The CDR3 has 12 residues. Trimming cost V 7 bases and J 1 base, with 6 bases left between them. CDR3 residues: CATRHANTEAFF. DNA of the CDR3: TGTGCCACCAGACACGCGAACACTGAAGCTTTCTTT.

V usage is TRBV7-9 and J usage is TRBJ1-1; D remains unclear. Germline CDR1 SEHNR, CDR2 FQNEAQ (reference sequence). This CDR3 region has 13 residues. V was trimmed by 5 bases and J by 4 bases, leaving 11 bases between them. CDR3: CASSRRHATEAFF. As DNA, the CDR3 is TGTGCCAGCAGCCGGCGGCATGCCACTGAAGCTTTCTTT.

This clone was detected a few times. V usage is TRBV7-3 and J usage is TRBJ2-3, with TRBD1 identical over 7 bases. V shed 0 bases, J shed 0 bases, and the junction held 0 bases outside the gene matches. The CDR3 runs 15 residues. In germline, CDR1 is SGHTA, CDR2 FQGTGA. The CDR3 here is CASSLTQGSTDTQYF. In nucleotides, the CDR3 is TGTGCCAGCAGCTTAACACAGGGGAGCACAGATACGCAGTATTTT.

The chain employs TRBV28 and TRBJ2-7; TRBD1 matches 9 bases. Germline V gives CDR1 MDHEN, CDR2 SYDVKM. The V and J ends lost 2 bases and 3 bases, in that order; junction bases with no gene match: 5. CDR3 length: 15 residues. The CDR3 nucleotides read TGTGCCAGCAGTTTAGGGGGGACAGGGATCTACGAGCAGTACTTC. This translates into CASSLGGTGIYEQYF.

J is TRBJ2-7 and V is TRBV5-4, with 8 nucleotides matching TRBD2. CDR3 length equals 14 residues. J was trimmed by 6 bases and V by 1 base; bases with no gene match: 6. Germline CDR1 is SGHNT and CDR2 is YYREEE (reference sequence). This CDR3 reads CASSLNRGGLEQYF. The CDR3, as DNA: TGTGCCAGCAGCTTGAATCGGGGGGGCCTCGAGCAGTACTTC.

The chain recombines TRBV9 with TRBJ1-6, with D possibly matching TRBD1 (5 bases). Germline V gene lookup returns CDR1 SGDLS and CDR2 YYNGEE. The CDR3 consists of 15 residues. The ends were cut back, 3 bases at V and 12 bases at J, with 19 bases in the middle. As DNA, the CDR3 is TGTGCCAGCAGCGGACGGGGGACTGGCGTTGGACCCCTCCACTTT. Protein product: CASSGRGTGVGPLHF. The full variable domain, completed using reference TRBV9 and TRBJ1-6, is DSGVTQTPKHLITATGQRVTLRCSPRSGDLSVYWYQQSLDQGLQFLIQYYNGEERAKGNILERFSAQQFPDLHSELNLSSLELGDSALYFCASSGRGTGVGPLHFGNGTRLTVT.

A single count supports this clone. The gene calls are TRBV10-3 and TRBJ1-5, with a tentative D call TRBD1 (5 bases). Germline loops: CDR1 ENHRY, CDR2 SYGVKD. The CDR3 spans 16 residues. Trimming took off 0 bases at V and 4 bases at J, with 13 bases between the two ends. The CDR3, as DNA: TGTGCCATCAGTGAGTCGGGCGGGGCCGGGAATCAGCCCCAGCATTTT. It specifies CAISESGGAGNQPQHF.

This CDR3 reads CASSFGGETEAFF. CDR3 coding DNA: TGCGCCAGCAGCTTCGGGGGAGAGACTGAAGCTTTCTTT. The chain recombines TRBV5-1 with TRBJ1-1, with TRBD1 as a possible D gene (5 bases). This CDR3 spans 13 amino acids. Germline CDR1 is SGHRS and CDR2 is YFSETQ. Trimming took 2 bases from V and 5 from J, leaving 10 bases between them.

This clone was picked up one time. The rearrangement links TRBV30 to TRBJ1-2, with D unclear. Trimming took 5 bases from V and 3 from J, leaving 13 bases between them. Germline-derived CDR1 and CDR2 are GTSNPN and SVGIG (reference sequence). The CDR3 totals 13 residues. The CDR3 bases are TGTGCCTGGGGGGTTGAGGGTGACTATGGCTACACCTTC. It translates to CAWGVEGDYGYTF.

The chain has TRBV28 and TRBJ2-6; tentative D call: TRBD2 (6 bases). CDR3 length: 14 residues. V dropped 4 bases and J dropped 4 bases, with 8 bases sitting between them. CDR1 is MDHEN, CDR2 SYDVKM, per germline. CDR3 sequence (DNA): TGTGCCAGCAGTTCGGGGGTCGGGGCCAACGTCCTGACTTTC. It is translated as CASSSGVGANVLTF.

The chain recombines TRBV12-3 or TRBV12-4 with TRBJ1-5, with no clear D. CDR3 size: 13 residues. The V and J ends lost 3 bases and 7 bases respectively, with 10 bases between them. CDR3 in amino acids: CASSLALEQPQHF. The CDR3 DNA follows: TGTGCCAGCAGTTTGGCGCTGGAGCAGCCCCAGCATTTT.

The chain employs TRBV5-1 and TRBJ1-3, with TRBD1 matching over 7 bases. Germline V gene data show CDR1 as SGHRS and CDR2 as YFSETQ. The CDR3 has 17 residues. Trimming cost V 4 bases and J 0 bases; bases outside gene matches: 10. This CDR3 is CASSPSAQGSSGNTIYF. In DNA form, the CDR3 reads TGCGCCAGCAGCCCATCGGCACAGGGGAGCTCTGGAAACACCATATATTTT.

The chain recombines TRBV3-1 (or the pseudogene TRBV3-2) with TRBJ1-2, with D perhaps TRBD1 (6 bases). Looked up from germline, CDR1 is LGHDT and CDR2 is YNNKEL (reference sequence). The CDR3 has 15 residues. V lost 3 bases to trimming and J lost 5 bases, with 16 bases between them. The CDR3 protein is CASSQGGPGAYGYTF. DNA for the CDR3: TGTGCCAGCAGCCAGGGAGGGCCGGGGGCTTATGGCTACACCTTC.

In regard to this clone: The same CDR3 is also encoded by other DNA sequences in this sample. This chain connects TRBV28 to TRBJ1-2, with D unclear. CDR1 and CDR2 from the germline V gene are MDHEN and SYDVKM. CDR3 length: 12 residues. With 2 bases removed from V and 8 bases from J, the gap between germline ends came to 9 bases. CDR3: CASSLRGYGYTF. The CDR3 bases are TGTGCCAGCAGTTTACGAGGGTACGGCTACACCTTC.

The V and J genes are TRBV28 and TRBJ1-1; D remains ambiguous. The length of the CDR3 is 11 residues. V was cut by 6 bases and J by 3 bases, with 5 bases left in between. From germline, CDR1 is MDHEN and CDR2 SYDVKM. The CDR3 loop reads CASSQDTEAFF. The CDR3 bases are TGTGCCAGCAGCCAGGACACTGAAGCTTTCTTT.

The rearrangement joins TRBV5-8 to TRBJ2-2; D unclear. There are 16 residues in the CDR3. CDR1 SGHTS and CDR2 YDEGEE come from the germline V gene. Trimming left V 1 base short and J 0 bases short, with 10 bases between. Here the CDR3 DNA reads TGTGCCAGCAGCTTGTTTGAGTTCGCGAACACCGGGGAGCTGTTTTTT. Protein: CASSLFEFANTGELFF.

J is TRBJ1-6 and V is TRBV24-1, with D perhaps matching TRBD1 (6 bases). The germline V gene encodes CDR1 KGHDR and CDR2 SFDVKD. Deletions cut 6 bases from V and 10 bases from J, with 12 bases between. The CDR3 extends over 13 amino acids. The CDR3 region is CATSRDTGSPLHF. The CDR3 DNA reads TGTGCCACCAGTCGTGATACAGGGTCACCCCTCCACTTT.

This chain joins TRBV24-1 and TRBJ2-1; D might be TRBD2 (7 bases). V was trimmed by 4 bases and J by 2 bases, leaving 11 bases between them. Germline V gene data show CDR1 as KGHDR and CDR2 as SFDVKD. CDR3 length: 15 amino acids. CDR3 sequence reads: CATSERGGAYNEQFF. CDR3 DNA: TGTGCCACCAGTGAAAGGGGGGGGGCCTACAATGAGCAGTTCTTC.